This T cell receptor beta chain was sequenced in a study of T cell repertoires in cytomegalovirus infection (dated by TCRdb to the late 2010s). In terms of the full investigation: The HLA type of each donor mattered for the analysis, because public TCR beta signatures pointed to carriage of CMV infection along with the matching HLA type. Broader findings and caveats from the paper: The ex vivo response was dominated by HLA-C-restricted CMV-specific TCR beta clonotypes, which also provided the single most frequent clonotype in two of eight donors. Cumulative frequency of public TCR beta family members discriminated carriers of CMV infection plus the relevant HLA type in this cohort and an independent 352-donor cohort.

Instrument used: Illumina HiSeq 1500. The public reads were run again by TCRdb, first through fastp at Q25 and then through MiXCR, and only productive beta chains were kept. For every CDR3 protein sequence, its rows merge into one entry that carries the most common genes and DNA. The sample table shows around 440,000 distinct CDR3 sequences, and around 11% are seen once. About 10% of the sample belongs to the ten largest clones. This clonotype was recorded many times. Its antigen is unknown. Per-base qualities were not stored, and no clone one base away is much larger. Per the germline V gene, SGHTA is the CDR1 and FQGNSA is the CDR2. Trimming takes 7 bases from V and 6 bases from J, and the germline ends sit 14 bases apart. The CDR3 spans 13 residues, from the cysteine through the phenylalanine. Only the CDR3 DNA is retained, 39 bases long and in frame from the first base.

The sequencing sample was made of PBMCs. The rearranged segments are TRBV7-2 and TRBJ2-3, with an unclear D gene assignment. The TCR sequence derives from a human donor in good health (CMV status not recorded). Some clones in this sample may be carry-over from other donors' samples. DNA sequence: TGTGCCAGCACCGGGTGGGTAAAGGATACGCAGTATTTT. Its translation is CASTGWVKDTQYF.